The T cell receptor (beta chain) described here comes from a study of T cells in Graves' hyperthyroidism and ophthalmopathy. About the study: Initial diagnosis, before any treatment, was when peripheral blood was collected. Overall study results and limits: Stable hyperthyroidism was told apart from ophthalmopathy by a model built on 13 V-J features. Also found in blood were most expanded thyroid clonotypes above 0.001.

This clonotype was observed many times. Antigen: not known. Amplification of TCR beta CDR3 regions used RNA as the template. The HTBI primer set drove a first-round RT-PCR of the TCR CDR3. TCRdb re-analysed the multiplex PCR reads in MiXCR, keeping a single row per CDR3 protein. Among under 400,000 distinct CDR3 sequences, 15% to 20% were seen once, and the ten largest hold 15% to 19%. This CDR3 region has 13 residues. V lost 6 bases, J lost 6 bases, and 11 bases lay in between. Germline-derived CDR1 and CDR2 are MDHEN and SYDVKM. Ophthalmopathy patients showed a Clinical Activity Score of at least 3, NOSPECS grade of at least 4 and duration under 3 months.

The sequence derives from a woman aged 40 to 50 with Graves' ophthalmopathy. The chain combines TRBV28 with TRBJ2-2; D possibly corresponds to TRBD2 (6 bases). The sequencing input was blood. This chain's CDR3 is CASSPGSSGELFF. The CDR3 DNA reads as TGTGCCAGCAGCCCCGGGAGTTCCGGGGAGCTGTTTTTT. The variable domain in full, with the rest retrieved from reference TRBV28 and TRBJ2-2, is DVKVTQSSRYLVKRTGEKVFLECVQDMDHENMFWYRQDPGLGLRLIYFSYDVKMKEKGDIPEGYSVSREKKERFSLILESASTNQTSMYLCASSPGSSGELFFGEGSRLTVL.